This T cell receptor beta chain was found in a study of quantifying T cell responses using KT2 cells. About the research overall: RNA was reverse transcribed with TCR alpha and beta constant-region primers. Estimated efficiency of the T4 ligation step was above 9% under optimum conditions. A predetermined fluorescence threshold ended the second PCR, run as a qPCR.

V was clipped by 2 bases and J by 7 bases, with 20 bases between them. Germline V gene sequence: CDR1 SGHVS, CDR2 FQNEAQ. The CDR3 has 16 residues. An oligo carrying a UMI was ligated to the cDNA 3' end. The first PCR ran roughly 4 cycles with an equimolar RC1.1 and RC1.2 beta primer mix. TCRdb ran MiXCR on the UMI-ligation and nested PCR reads and lists one entry per CDR3 protein. The top ten clones hold under 11% of a sample with fewer than 60,000 distinct CDR3 sequences, roughly 11% of them seen once. KT2, a clone with a known TCR, was spiked into unfractionated PBMC. KT2 cells were mixed with fixed PBMC numbers at varying ratios.

The V gene is TRBV7-8, the J gene TRBJ2-5, with D unclear. This receptor was taken from a human donor. The specimen was PBMCs spiked with cells of the T cell clone KT2. CDR3 bases: TGTGCCAGCAGCTTAAACCGGGCCTCCGGTGCAGGGACCCAGTACTTC. It is translated as CASSLNRASGAGTQYF.